A single sample is the source of the 25 T cell receptor beta chains below, sequenced in a study of CD8+CD57+ T cells in acquired aplastic anemia. TCR beta VDJ and CDR3 were profiled, and genomic DNA was the template. TCRdb passed the reads through MiXCR, listing each CDR3 protein once. The sample has roughly 260,000 distinct CDR3 sequences, about 44% seen once. CD8+CD57+ cell expansion, shown by flow cytometry, had occurred in the patients selected for sequencing. Sequenced: sorted CD4+, CD8+, or CD8+CD57+ T cells (not recorded which) from PBMCs. Receptors originate from a human donor with aplastic anemia.

This clonotype was observed a few times. V gene TRBV6-5 combines with J gene TRBJ2-2; D is undetermined. Germline-derived CDR1 and CDR2 are MNHEY and SVGAGI. Trimming shortened V by 5 bases and J by 6 bases, and 13 bases separated the two germline ends. This CDR3 contains 14 residues. The CDR3, as DNA: TGTGCCAGCAGTGTGCGTTTAGGGTCCGGGGAGCTGTTTTTT. Its protein product is CASSVRLGSGELFF.

This clonotype has a handful of counts. This chain connects TRBV7-9 to TRBJ2-2; tentatively, D is TRBD2 (5 bases). V lost 4 bases and J lost 8, with 5 bases in between. The CDR3 loop spans 11 amino acids. The germline V gene encodes CDR1 SEHNR and CDR2 FQNEAQ (reference sequence). The chain's CDR3 is CASSSGGELFF. DNA for the CDR3: TGTGCCAGCAGCTCGGGGGGGGAGCTGTTTTTT.

The rearrangement joins TRBV5-1 to TRBJ1-2, with 11 bases matching TRBD1. V gave up 4 bases and J gave up 7 bases; unmatched junction bases: 6. CDR1 and CDR2 (germline): SGHRS, YFSETQ. The CDR3 loop spans 14 amino acids. CDR3 sequence (DNA): TGCGCCAGCAGCGGGGGGACAGGGGGTAGTGGCTACACCTTC. It is translated as CASSGGTGGSGYTF. The complete variable domain, with remaining parts taken from reference TRBV5-1 and TRBJ1-2, reads KAGVTQTPRYLIKTRGQQVTLSCSPISGHRSVSWYQQTPGQGLQFLFEYFSETQRNKGNFPGRFSGRQFSNSRSEMNVSTLELGDSALYLCASSGGTGGSGYTFGSGTRLTVV.

This chain uses TRBV7-6 with TRBJ2-7, with a weak D call TRBD1 (5 bases). Trimming took off 3 bases at V and 6 bases at J, with 12 bases between the two ends. Per the germline V gene, CDR1 is SGHVS and CDR2 is FNYEAQ. There are 13 residues in the CDR3. For the CDR3, the DNA is TGTGCCAGCAGCTTCGGCCAGGGCGGCGAGCAGTACTTC. It is translated as CASSFGQGGEQYF.

V usage is TRBV27 and J usage is TRBJ1-1, with 8 bases aligning to TRBD1. The V segment lost 5 bases and the J segment 6 bases; nucleotides outside the gene matches: 11. Looked up from germline, CDR1 is MNHEY and CDR2 is SMNVEV (reference sequence). The CDR3 totals 15 residues. In DNA, the CDR3 is TGTGCCAGCAGTCACCATCGGACAGGGAGCCCTGAAGCTTTCTTT. Protein: CASSHHRTGSPEAFF.

The chain couples TRBV10-3 to TRBJ2-1, with 10 nucleotides matching TRBD2. CDR1 and CDR2 (germline): ENHRY, SYGVKD. The CDR3 consists of 21 residues. The ends lost 5 bases at V and 3 bases at J; junction bases unmatched: 22. The CDR3 spells CAISWTSGLQTGGVIYNEQFF. The CDR3 DNA is TGTGCCATCAGTTGGACTAGCGGCCTCCAAACTGGCGGGGTTATCTACAATGAGCAGTTCTTC.

This clonotype has at least ten counts. The chain recombines TRBV19 with TRBJ2-6; weak D call: TRBD2 (6 bases). The CDR3 is 15 residues long. Germline V lookup: CDR1 LNHDA, CDR2 SQIVND (reference sequence). Deletions cut 5 bases from V and 2 bases from J, with 10 bases between. The CDR3: CASSLGEAGANVLTF. CDR3 in DNA: TGTGCCAGTAGTTTAGGGGAGGCTGGGGCCAACGTCCTGACTTTC.

This clonotype was observed many times. The chain carries TRBV24-1 and TRBJ2-3, with a weak D call TRBD2 (6 bases). The CDR3 covers 18 residues. The germline V gene encodes CDR1 KGHDR and CDR2 SFDVKD. With 0 bases removed from V and 2 bases from J, the gap between germline ends came to 17 bases. CDR3 region: CATSDLHAGPPYTDTQYF. CDR3 in DNA: TGTGCCACCAGTGATTTGCATGCGGGGCCACCCTACACAGATACGCAGTATTTT.

A word on this clonotype: A read error is possible here, since a much larger clone lies one base away. The V call is TRBV14, the J call TRBJ2-1; D perhaps matches TRBD1 (6 bases). Germline lookup yields CDR1 SGHDN and CDR2 FVKESK. The CDR3 contains 16 residues. Trimming stripped 4 bases from V and 2 bases from J, with 15 bases between. In nucleotides, the CDR3 is TGTGCCAGCAGCCTCCGGGGACAAGAGGCCTACAATGAGCAGTTCTTC. Translation gives CASSLRGQEAYNEQFF.

The CDR3 is CATSSDTRRSYGYTF. The CDR3 region has the DNA TGTGCCACCAGCAGCGATACTAGACGGAGCTATGGCTACACCTTC. V gene TRBV15 combines with J gene TRBJ1-2; D not certain. CDR3 length: 15 amino acids. Germline-derived CDR1 and CDR2 are LNHNV and YYDKDF (reference sequence). Trimming took off 3 bases at V and 4 bases at J, with 15 bases between the two ends.

This chain uses TRBV2 with TRBJ2-1; D gene ambiguous. Trimming took 1 base from V and 9 from J, leaving 13 bases between them. This CDR3 contains 14 residues. CDR1 is SNHLY, CDR2 FYNNEI, per germline. The CDR3 sequence is CASSEVVTLGEQFF. CDR3 coding DNA: TGTGCCAGCAGTGAAGTGGTGACCCTGGGTGAGCAGTTCTTC.

This clonotype was detected many times. The chain joins TRBV4-1 to TRBJ2-7; no clear D gene. The germline V and J ends were trimmed by 1 base and 5 bases, with 6 bases remaining between them. Germline V gene data show CDR1 as MGHRA and CDR2 as YSYEKL. The CDR3 totals 12 residues. CDR3 nucleotide sequence: TGCGCCAGCAGCCAAGCAACGGACGAGCAGTACTTC. The encoded protein is CASSQATDEQYF.

This clonotype came up many times. The rearrangement uses TRBV7-9 and TRBJ2-7; D not resolved. This CDR3 region has 14 residues. Trimming removed 0 bases at V and 2 bases at J, with 8 bases between. Germline CDR1 is SEHNR and CDR2 is FQNEAQ (reference sequence). CDR3 coding DNA: TGTGCCAGCAGCTTAGCCCCTAGTACCTACGAGCAGTACTTC. The encoded protein is CASSLAPSTYEQYF.

This sequence joins TRBV29-1 and TRBJ1-1, with D unclear. CDR1 and CDR2 from the germline V gene are SQVTM and ANQGSEA. This CDR3 is built from 12 residues. The V gene lost 3 bases and the J gene lost 3 bases, with 8 bases spanning the gap. CDR3 residues: CSVEIWDTEAFF. The DNA for the CDR3 is TGCAGCGTTGAGATTTGGGACACTGAAGCTTTCTTT.

This clonotype was counted many times. The chain uses TRBV15 and TRBJ2-5, with 8 bases that match TRBD2. Trimming at V came to 5 bases and at J to 0 bases, leaving 8 bases not matched to a gene. The CDR3 extends over 16 amino acids. Germline CDR1 and CDR2: LNHNV and YYDKDF (reference sequence). The CDR3 DNA follows: TGTGCCACCAGCGTCCGGACTAGCTTGTACCAAGAGACCCAGTACTTC. It translates to CATSVRTSLYQETQYF. Full variable domain (rest looked up from reference TRBV15 and TRBJ2-5): DAMVIQNPRYQVTQFGKPVTLSCSQTLNHNVMYWYQQKSSQAPKLLFHYYDKDFNNEADTPDNFQSRRPNTSFCFLDIRSPGLGDTAMYLCATSVRTSLYQETQYFGPGTRLLVL.

This clonotype appeared many times. The chain is built from TRBV5-5 and TRBJ1-1; TRBD1 agrees at 7 bases. V lost 0 bases, J lost 6 bases, and 11 bases stayed unmatched. Germline V CDR1 and CDR2: SGHKS, YYEKEE (reference sequence). The CDR3 loop spans 16 amino acids. The CDR3 loop is CASSLAFVRGEAEAFF. The CDR3 DNA reads as TGTGCCAGCAGCTTGGCCTTCGTCAGGGGGGAAGCTGAAGCTTTCTTT.

As for this clonotype: At one end, the junction sequence differs from germline, possibly due to a read error. This chain connects TRBV2 to TRBJ1-2; TRBD1 matches 7 bases. The CDR3 has 11 amino acids. CDR1 and CDR2 from the germline V gene are SNHLY and FYNNEI. The CDR3 sequence: CASSPRTGPLF. CDR3 bases: TGTGCCAGCAGCCCGAGGACAGGACCTTTATTC.

The chain is built from TRBV5-4 and TRBJ1-1; no definite D call. V lost 4 bases to trimming and J lost 4 bases, with 20 bases between them. This CDR3 has 16 residues. Germline lookup yields CDR1 SGHNT and CDR2 YYREEE (reference sequence). The CDR3 nucleotides are TGTGCCAGCAGCCCGTCGAGGCATCCGATTAGCACTGAAGCTTTCTTT. This sequence encodes CASSPSRHPISTEAFF.

The chain couples TRBV20-1 to TRBJ2-1; D assignment may be TRBD1 or TRBD2 (5 bases each). V was clipped by 3 bases and J by 10 bases, with 13 bases between them. CDR3 length: 12 residues. From germline, CDR1 is DFQATT and CDR2 SNEGSKA (reference sequence). The CDR3: CSASTQGVEQFF. The DNA of the CDR3 is TGCAGTGCTAGCACGCAGGGAGTAGAGCAGTTCTTC.

As for this clonotype: The junction shows a germline mismatch at one end, possibly a read error. This chain links TRBV7-2 with TRBJ1-3; unclear D gene. CDR3 size: 15 residues. Germline V gene sequence: CDR1 SGHTA, CDR2 FQGNSA. DNA for the CDR3: TGCGCCAGCAGCTTAGTTCAGAGCTCTGGAAACACCATATATTTT. Protein sequence: CASSLVQSSGNTIYF.

V and J are TRBV7-3 and TRBJ2-1, with TRBD2 identical over 8 bases. The CDR3 sequence is 14 residues long. Trimming at V came to 2 bases and at J to 9 bases, leaving 6 bases not matched to a gene. Germline V gene lookup returns CDR1 SGHTA and CDR2 FQGTGA. In nucleotides, the CDR3 is TGTGCCAGCAGCTTACTAGCGGGTCGATCTGAGCAGTTCTTC. This encodes CASSLLAGRSEQFF.

For this clonotype: An end of the junction does not agree with germline; a read error may underlie this. The gene calls are TRBV2 and TRBJ1-4; 10 nucleotides line up with TRBD1. The length of the CDR3 is 14 residues. In germline, CDR1 is SNHLY, CDR2 FYNNEI. For the CDR3, the DNA is TGTGCCAGCAGTCTTGACAGGGGGCGCGAAAAACTGTTTTTC. Encoded protein: CASSLDRGREKLFF. The variable domain in full, with the rest retrieved from reference TRBV2 and TRBJ1-4, is EPEVTQTPSHQVTQMGQEVILRCVPISNHLYFYWYRQILGQKVEFLVSFYNNEISEKSEIFDDQFSVERPDGSNFTLKIRSTKLEDSAMYFCASSLDRGREKLFFGSGTQLSVL.

This clonotype was counted at least ten times. The chain employs TRBV29-1 and TRBJ1-5; 8 nucleotides align to TRBD1. CDR1 is SQVTM, CDR2 ANQGSEA, per germline. The CDR3 sequence is 14 residues long. The V gene end was trimmed by 7 bases and the J gene end by 0 bases; junction bases not matched to a gene: 5. The CDR3 sequence: CSALTGVSNQPQHF. The CDR3 DNA sequence: TGCAGCGCCCTGACAGGGGTTAGCAATCAGCCCCAGCATTTT.

The chain couples TRBV7-3 to TRBJ2-1, with TRBD2 matching over 8 bases. The CDR3 has 15 residues. Germline V gene lookup returns CDR1 SGHTA and CDR2 FQGTGA. J gave up 5 bases and V 5 bases, and 8 bases lay outside the gene matches. CDR3 nucleotides: TGTGCCAGCAGCGCTTCGGGAGGGCTTAACAATGAGCAGTTCTTC. Translation gives CASSASGGLNNEQFF.

There are many counts of this clonotype. The V call is TRBV6-5, the J call TRBJ2-7; D is uncertain. The germline CDR1 and CDR2 sequences are MNHEY and SVGAGI. The V end lost 6 bases, the J end lost 3 bases, and 21 bases lay between the germline ends. The CDR3 consists of 16 residues. CDR3 in amino acids: CASSNPPHQTDYEQYF. The CDR3 nucleotides are TGTGCCAGCAGCAATCCCCCCCACCAAACTGACTACGAGCAGTACTTC.